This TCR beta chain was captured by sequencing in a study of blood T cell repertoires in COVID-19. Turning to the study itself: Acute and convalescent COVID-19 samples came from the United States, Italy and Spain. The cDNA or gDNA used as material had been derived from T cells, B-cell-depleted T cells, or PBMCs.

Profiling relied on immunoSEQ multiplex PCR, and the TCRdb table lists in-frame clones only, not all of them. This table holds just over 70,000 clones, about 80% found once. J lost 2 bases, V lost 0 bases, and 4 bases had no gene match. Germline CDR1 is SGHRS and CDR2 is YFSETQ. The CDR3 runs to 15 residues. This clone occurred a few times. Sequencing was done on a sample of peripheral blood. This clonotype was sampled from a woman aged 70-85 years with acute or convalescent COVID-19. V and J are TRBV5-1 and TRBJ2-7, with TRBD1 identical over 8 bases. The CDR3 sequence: CASSLATGDTYEQYF. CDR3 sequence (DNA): TGCGCCAGCAGCTTGGCGACAGGGGACACCTACGAGCAGTACTTC.